The rows below give T cell receptor beta chains drawn from one sample of a study of regulatory T cells in long-lasting Graves disease. MiXCR was run by TCRdb on the multiplex PCR reads, yielding one entry per CDR3 protein. This table has about 470,000 distinct CDR3 sequences, about a fifth appearing once. The sequences come from peripheral blood mononuclear cells (PBMCs), collected when the disease was refractory, from a patient treated with antithyroid drugs. The receptors were gathered from a female donor with Graves disease. CDR3s include the opening cysteine and the closing phenylalanine or tryptophan. The D gene is left open where the match is weak. The size field is filled for only some rows; it gives once, few, many or a size class.

CDR3 DNA: TGTGCCAGCAGGTTACGGACCCGGAGGGGGAACACTGAAGCTTTCTTT
CDR3 protein: CASRLRTRRGNTEAFF
clone size: few
V gene: TRBV7-9
J gene: TRBJ1-1
D gene: NA

CDR3 DNA: TGTGCCAGCATGGGCAGCCCTAATGAAAAACTGTTTTTT
CDR3 protein: CASMGSPNEKLFF
clone size: many
V gene: TRBV28
J gene: TRBJ1-4
D gene: NA

CDR3 DNA: TGTGCCAGCAGTTACGAGGGGGCACCTGAAGCTTTCTTT
CDR3 protein: CASSYEGAPEAFF
clone size: few
V gene: TRBV6-5
J gene: TRBJ1-1
D gene: TRBD1

CDR3 DNA: TGTGCCACCAGTGATAACACGGACCCGGAAAAACTGTTTTTT
CDR3 protein: CATSDNTDPEKLFF
clone size: few
V gene: TRBV24-1
J gene: TRBJ1-4
D gene: NA

CDR3 DNA: TGTGCCAGCAGCTCAACGACGGGATTCACCGGGGAGCTGTTTTTT
CDR3 protein: CASSSTTGFTGELFF
clone size: NA
V gene: TRBV5-6
J gene: TRBJ2-2
D gene: NA

CDR3 DNA: TGTGCCAGCCGACCGGGACCAGGGACCCAGTACTTC
CDR3 protein: CASRPGPGTQYF
clone size: NA
V gene: TRBV2
J gene: TRBJ2-5
D gene: NA

CDR3 DNA: TGTGCCAGCACTGGATTATTTGAGACCCAGTACTTC
CDR3 protein: CASTGLFETQYF
clone size: many
V gene: TRBV2
J gene: TRBJ2-5
D gene: NA

CDR3 DNA: TGTGCCAGTAGCCTACAGGGGGCATTCACTGAAGCTTTCTTT
CDR3 protein: CASSLQGAFTEAFF
clone size: NA
V gene: TRBV19
J gene: TRBJ1-1
D gene: TRBD1

CDR3 DNA: TGCAGCGTAGAGGTACCAAAGACAGGGAGGTGGACTGAAGCTTTCTTT
CDR3 protein: CSVEVPKTGRWTEAFF
clone size: many
V gene: TRBV29-1
J gene: TRBJ1-1
D gene: TRBD1

CDR3 DNA: TGTGCCAGCAGTTACGGAGCGGGAGGGTCGGCACTACAGTTCTTC
CDR3 protein: CASSYGAGGSALQFF
clone size: NA
V gene: TRBV6-5
J gene: TRBJ2-1
D gene: TRBD2

CDR3 DNA: TGTGCCAGCAGCTTAGCGCCGTCGGGTGAGCAGTTCTTC
CDR3 protein: CASSLAPSGEQFF
clone size: NA
V gene: TRBV11-2
J gene: TRBJ2-1
D gene: NA